This T cell receptor (beta chain) was observed in a study of post-analysis software for immune sequencing data. With V trimmed by 6 bases and J by 4 bases, 9 bases remained unmatched. CDR3 length: 15 residues. Germline V CDR1 and CDR2: SGHRS, YFSETQ. On this clonotype itself: Its specificity is unknown.

Whole-study findings and limits: The study found TRBV5-6, TRBV5-1 and TRBV20-1 among five TRBV segments more frequent in patients than controls.

TCR beta libraries were prepared from cDNA with unique molecular identifiers. MiXCR was run by TCRdb on the PCR reads, yielding one entry per CDR3 protein. This sample yields a few hundred thousand distinct CDR3 sequences, of which about 39% are seen a single time; 7.6% belongs to the top ten. Sequences were obtained from blood. The receptor was derived from a girl aged 2-10 years with multiple sclerosis. The chain employs TRBV5-1 and TRBJ2-1; TRBD1 matches at 8 bases. For the CDR3, the DNA is TGCGCCAGCAAACCCGGGACAGGAATATACAATGAGCAGTTCTTC. Translation gives CASKPGTGIYNEQFF.